This TCR beta chain was documented in a study of cytomegalovirus exposure and HLA in healthy donors. Study at large: In a later analysis, it was reported that the roughly 120 validation repertoires had been produced on the same platform as the 600 to 850 repertoires belonging to the first cohort. Whole-study findings and limits: In vitro testing confirmed a few CMV-associated chains as specific for CMV antigens. Reports credit the classifier with highly specific, highly sensitive diagnosis of cytomegalovirus status. There were some 150 TCR beta chains listed as cytomegalovirus-associated.

TCRdb keeps only in-frame clones here, not all; method: immunoSEQ multiplex PCR. The table lists more than 250,000 clones, roughly 88% of them singletons. Worth noting for this clone: Its antigen is currently unknown. The junction differs from germline at one of its ends, possibly a read error.

Germline V gene data show CDR1 as MNHEY and CDR2 as SMNVEV (reference sequence). The CDR3 consists of 12 residues. The TCR was taken from a woman in her 30s in good health and CMV-seronegative. The chain has TRBV27 and TRBJ2-1, with 10 bases matching TRBD2. The material sequenced was PBMCs. CDR3 DNA sequence: TGTGCCAGCACCGCGCTAGCGGGAGAATCGGTCTTC. Translated: CASTALAGESVF.